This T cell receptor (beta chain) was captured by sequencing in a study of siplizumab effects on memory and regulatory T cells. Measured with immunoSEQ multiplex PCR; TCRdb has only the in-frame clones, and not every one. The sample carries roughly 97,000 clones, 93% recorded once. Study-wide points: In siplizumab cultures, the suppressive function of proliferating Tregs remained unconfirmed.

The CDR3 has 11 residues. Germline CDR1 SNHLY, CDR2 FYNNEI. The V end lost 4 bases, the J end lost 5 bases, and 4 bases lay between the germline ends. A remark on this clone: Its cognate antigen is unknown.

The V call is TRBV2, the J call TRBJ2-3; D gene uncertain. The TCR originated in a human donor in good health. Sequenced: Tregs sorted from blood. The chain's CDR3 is CASSGGDTQYF. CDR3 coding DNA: TGTGCCAGCAGTGGGGGAGATACGCAGTATTTT.